This TCR delta chain originates from a study of gamma-delta T cells after stem cell transplantation. As concerns this clone: Translating this DNA gives a protein that differs at residue 8 from the TCRdb one, which belongs to a much larger clone; a read error is likely, and the protein shown is this translation.

TCRdb made new clone calls on the RT-PCR reads using CATT. In the table there are roughly 1,500 delta-chain clones, around a fifth of which are singletons. The germline V gene has CDR1 GEAIGNYY and CDR2 EKD. CDR3 length equals 19 residues. The V end lost 3 bases, the J end lost 2 bases, and 19 bases lay between the germline ends. The sample comprised gamma-delta T cells. The TCR comes from a human donor. It is not recorded whose cells these are; they may come from a transplant donor. The rearrangement links TRDV2 to TRDJ3; D possibly corresponds to TRDD3 (6 bases). The CDR3 sequence is CACDGLLEDTAWDTRQMFF. Here the CDR3 DNA reads TGTGCCTGTGACGGGTTACTGGAGGATACTGCCTGGGACACCCGACAGATGTTTTTC.